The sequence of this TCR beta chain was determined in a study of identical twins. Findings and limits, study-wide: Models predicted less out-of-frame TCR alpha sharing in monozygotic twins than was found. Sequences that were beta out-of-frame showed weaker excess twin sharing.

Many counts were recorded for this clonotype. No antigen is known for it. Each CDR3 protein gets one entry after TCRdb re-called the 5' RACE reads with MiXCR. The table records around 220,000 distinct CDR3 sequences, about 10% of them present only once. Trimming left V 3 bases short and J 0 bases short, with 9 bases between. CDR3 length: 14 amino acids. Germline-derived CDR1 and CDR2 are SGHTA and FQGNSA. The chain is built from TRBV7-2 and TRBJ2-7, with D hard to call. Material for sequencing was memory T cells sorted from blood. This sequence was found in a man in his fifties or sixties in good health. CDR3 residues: CASSFRRSSYEQYF. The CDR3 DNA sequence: TGTGCCAGCAGCTTTAGGCGGAGCTCCTACGAGCAGTACTTC.